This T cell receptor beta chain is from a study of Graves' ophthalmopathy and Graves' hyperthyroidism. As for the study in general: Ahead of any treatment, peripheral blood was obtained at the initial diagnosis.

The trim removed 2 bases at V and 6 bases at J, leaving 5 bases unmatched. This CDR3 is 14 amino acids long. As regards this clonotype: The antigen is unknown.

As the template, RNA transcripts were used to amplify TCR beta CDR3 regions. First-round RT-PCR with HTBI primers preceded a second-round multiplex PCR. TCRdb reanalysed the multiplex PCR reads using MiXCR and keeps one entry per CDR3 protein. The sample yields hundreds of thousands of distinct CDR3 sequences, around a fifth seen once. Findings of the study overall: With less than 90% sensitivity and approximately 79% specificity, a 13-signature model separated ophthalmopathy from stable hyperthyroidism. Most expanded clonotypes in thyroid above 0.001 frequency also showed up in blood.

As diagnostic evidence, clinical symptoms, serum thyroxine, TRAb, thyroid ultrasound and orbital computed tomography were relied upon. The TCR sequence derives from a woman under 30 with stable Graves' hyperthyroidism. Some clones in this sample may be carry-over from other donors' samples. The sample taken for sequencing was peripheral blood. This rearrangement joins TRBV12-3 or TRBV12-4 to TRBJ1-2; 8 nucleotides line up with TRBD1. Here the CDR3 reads CASSLSRGHNGYTF. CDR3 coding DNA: TGTGCCAGCAGTTTATCCAGGGGGCATAATGGCTACACCTTC.